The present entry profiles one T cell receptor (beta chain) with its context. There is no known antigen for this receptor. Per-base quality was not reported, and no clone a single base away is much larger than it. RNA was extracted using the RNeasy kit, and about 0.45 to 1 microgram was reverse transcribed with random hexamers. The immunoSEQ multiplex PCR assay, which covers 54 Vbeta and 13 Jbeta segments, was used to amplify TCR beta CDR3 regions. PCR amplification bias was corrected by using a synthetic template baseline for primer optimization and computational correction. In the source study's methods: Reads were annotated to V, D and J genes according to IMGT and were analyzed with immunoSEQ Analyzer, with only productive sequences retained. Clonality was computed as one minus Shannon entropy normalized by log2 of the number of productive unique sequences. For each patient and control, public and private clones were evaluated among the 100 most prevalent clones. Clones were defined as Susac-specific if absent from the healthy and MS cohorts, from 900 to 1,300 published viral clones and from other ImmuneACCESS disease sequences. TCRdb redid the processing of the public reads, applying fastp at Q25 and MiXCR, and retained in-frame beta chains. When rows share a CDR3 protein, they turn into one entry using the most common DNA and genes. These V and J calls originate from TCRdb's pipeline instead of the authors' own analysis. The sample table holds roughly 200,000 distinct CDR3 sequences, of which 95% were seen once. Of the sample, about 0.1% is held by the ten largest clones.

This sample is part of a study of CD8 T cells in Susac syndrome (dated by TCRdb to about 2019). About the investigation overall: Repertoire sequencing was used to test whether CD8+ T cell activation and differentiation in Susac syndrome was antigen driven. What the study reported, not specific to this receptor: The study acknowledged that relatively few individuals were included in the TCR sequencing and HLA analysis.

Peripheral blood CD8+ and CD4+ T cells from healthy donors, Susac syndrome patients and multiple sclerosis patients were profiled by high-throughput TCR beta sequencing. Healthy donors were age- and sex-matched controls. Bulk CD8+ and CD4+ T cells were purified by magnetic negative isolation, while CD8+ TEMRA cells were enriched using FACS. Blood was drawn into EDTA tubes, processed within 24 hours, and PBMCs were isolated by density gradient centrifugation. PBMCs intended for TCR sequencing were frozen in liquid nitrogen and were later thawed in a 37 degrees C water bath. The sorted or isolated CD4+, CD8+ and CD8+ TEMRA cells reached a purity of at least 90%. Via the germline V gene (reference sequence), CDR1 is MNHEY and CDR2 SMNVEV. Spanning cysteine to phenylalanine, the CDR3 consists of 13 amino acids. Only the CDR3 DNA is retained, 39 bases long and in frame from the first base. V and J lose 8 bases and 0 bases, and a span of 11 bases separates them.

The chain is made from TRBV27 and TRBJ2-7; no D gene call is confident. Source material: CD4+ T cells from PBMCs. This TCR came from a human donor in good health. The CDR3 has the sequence CASRRYNSYEQYF. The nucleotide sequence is TGTGCCAGCCGCCGGTACAACTCCTACGAGCAGTACTTC.